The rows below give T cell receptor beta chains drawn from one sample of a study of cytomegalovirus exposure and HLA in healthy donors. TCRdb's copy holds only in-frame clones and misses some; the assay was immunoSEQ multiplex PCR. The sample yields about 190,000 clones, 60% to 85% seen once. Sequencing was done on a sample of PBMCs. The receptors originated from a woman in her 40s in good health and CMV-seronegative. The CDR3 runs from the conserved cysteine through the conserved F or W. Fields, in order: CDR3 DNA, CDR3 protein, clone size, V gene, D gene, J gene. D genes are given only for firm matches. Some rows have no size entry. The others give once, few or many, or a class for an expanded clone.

TGCGCCAGCAGCCCGACAGGGGAGGTGGCTGGAAACACCATATATTTT,CASSPTGEVAGNTIYF,-,TRBV5-1,TRBD1,TRBJ1-3
TGTGCCAGCAGTTTAGGGCGCGGCACAGATACGCAGTATTTT,CASSLGRGTDTQYF,-,TRBV27,-,TRBJ2-3
TGTGCCAGCAGCTTCCGGGACAGGGAGGGGACCCAGTACTTC,CASSFRDREGTQYF,once,TRBV11-3,TRBD1,TRBJ2-5
TGTGCCAGCAGCTTAGGGACTAGCGGCACAGATACGCAGTATTTT,CASSLGTSGTDTQYF,-,TRBV5-4,TRBD2,TRBJ2-3
TGTGCCTGGAGTGTACTCCCCATGAACACCGGGGAGCTGTTTTTT,CAWSVLPMNTGELFF,-,TRBV30,-,TRBJ2-2
TGTGCCAGCAGTGAGGGGGCAGGGGGCTTGGGGGAGCAGTACTTC,CASSEGAGGLGEQYF,once,TRBV2,TRBD1,TRBJ2-7
TGTGCCAGCAGCGACCCCGGGAGTGGTGTGAACACTGAAGCTTTCTTT,CASSDPGSGVNTEAFF,-,TRBV9,-,TRBJ1-1
TGTGCCAGCAGCCTCCGCCAGGGACAGGGGAGCGATGAGCAGTTCTTC,CASSLRQGQGSDEQFF,-,TRBV7-2,TRBD1,TRBJ2-1
TGCAGTGTCGGGAGAGACATTCAGTACTTC,CSVGRDIQYF,-,TRBV20-1,-,TRBJ2-4
TGTGCCATCAGTGGACAGGTTAACGAGCAGTACTTC,CAISGQVNEQYF,few,TRBV10-3,-,TRBJ2-7
TGTGCTAGTGGTCGATCAGGATACTATGGCTACACCTTC,CASGRSGYYGYTF,-,TRBV12-5,-,TRBJ1-2
TGTGCCTGGGACTCTCAAGGGGAAGAGCAGTACTTC,CAWDSQGEEQYF,-,TRBV30,-,TRBJ2-7
TGTGCCAGCAGTTTAGTCGGGGTCGTGGGGTCCTACTCTGGAAACACCATATATTTT,CASSLVGVVGSYSGNTIYF,-,TRBV27,-,TRBJ1-3
TGCGCCAGCAGCTCCATATTTAGGGGGGGCCCCTTTGGGAGAAGCAATCAGCCCCAGCATTTT,CASSSIFRGGPFGRSNQPQHF,-,TRBV5-1,-,TRBJ1-5
TGTGCCAGTAGTCCTCGCGGGGGAGCTCTAGCGGGAGGTGGCAATGAGCAGTTCTTC,CASSPRGGALAGGGNEQFF,-,TRBV19,TRBD2,TRBJ2-1
TGTGCCAGCAGCTTGGATCTAGCGGTTTACAATGAGCAGTTCTTC,CASSLDLAVYNEQFF,-,TRBV5-4,TRBD2,TRBJ2-1
TGCGCCAGCAGCCGCCGGGACACAGCAACTAATGAAAAACTGTTTTTT,CASSRRDTATNEKLFF,few,TRBV4-3,-,TRBJ1-4
TGTGCCAGCAGCTTAGATAGGGGGATACGGGAGCAGTTCTTC,CASSLDRGIREQFF,-,TRBV7-3,-,TRBJ2-1
TGTGCCTGGAGGACAACAGCCTACGAGCAGTACTTC,CAWRTTAYEQYF,-,TRBV30,-,TRBJ2-7
TGTGCCAGCTCACTACGGGACAGCGAGGGGGGCTACACCTTC,CASSLRDSEGGYTF,-,TRBV18,TRBD1,TRBJ1-2
TGTGCCAGTGGGCCCTCGGGCACAGATACGCAGTATTTT,CASGPSGTDTQYF,-,TRBV7-9,-,TRBJ2-3
TGTGCCATCAGTGATCCCGGGACTCGAAGAGGGAATGAGCAGTTCTTC,CAISDPGTRRGNEQFF,-,TRBV10-3,-,TRBJ2-1
TGTGCCAGCAGCCCTTGGACAGGGACTTCCAAGAACACTGAAGCTTTCTTT,CASSPWTGTSKNTEAFF,-,TRBV21-1,-,TRBJ1-1
TGTGCCAGCAGCGCCCCATCACAGGGTCGAGTAGGCTACACCTTC,CASSAPSQGRVGYTF,few,TRBV7-9,-,TRBJ1-2
TGCAGCGTTGGCGGCCGGACTAGCGGTAGCACAGATACGCAGTATTTT,CSVGGRTSGSTDTQYF,once,TRBV29-1,TRBD2,TRBJ2-3
TGTGCCAGTAGTATCGCAGGGGCGGGAAACACCATATATTTT,CASSIAGAGNTIYF,-,TRBV19,-,TRBJ1-3
TGCGCCAGCAGCTCGCAACTGATAGCGGGAGGGGAGACCCAGTACTTC,CASSSQLIAGGETQYF,-,TRBV5-1,TRBD2,TRBJ2-5
TGCAGCGTTCAGACTTCTAGCGGGAGGGCCCTTATTCAGTACTTC,CSVQTSSGRALIQYF,-,TRBV29-1,TRBD2,TRBJ2-4
TGCAGCGTTGGTAGCGGATACAATGAGCAGTTCTTC,CSVGSGYNEQFF,-,TRBV29-1,-,TRBJ2-1
TGTGCCAGCACCTTATACGGGACAGGAAACGGTGAAGCTTTCTTT,CASTLYGTGNGEAFF,few,TRBV6-5,TRBD1,TRBJ1-1
TGTGCCAGCAGCCGGGACAGGGGGTTGTACAATGAGCAGTTCTTC,CASSRDRGLYNEQFF,-,TRBV7-8,TRBD1,TRBJ2-1
TGTGCCAGTAGTATTGGACAGGACAATCAGCCCCAGCATTTT,CASSIGQDNQPQHF,-,TRBV19,TRBD1,TRBJ1-5
TGTGCCAGCAGCTACACCGGGACTAGCGGGGATGAGCAGTTCTTC,CASSYTGTSGDEQFF,once,TRBV7-3,TRBD2,TRBJ2-1
TGTGCCAGCAGCGTTACCGAGGGCGGCGGGAGGGCCACAGATACGCAGTATTTT,CASSVTEGGGRATDTQYF,few,TRBV9,TRBD2,TRBJ2-3
TGCGCCAGCAGCCATTCTTCGGGGAACTCTGGAAACACCATATATTTT,CASSHSSGNSGNTIYF,-,TRBV4-3,-,TRBJ1-3
TGCAGCGTTGAAGATCTGTCTGAAGCTTTCTTT,CSVEDLSEAFF,few,TRBV29-1,-,TRBJ1-1
TGTGCCAGCAGCTTCATCGCGAACAATGAGCAGTTCTTC,CASSFIANNEQFF,-,TRBV5-6,-,TRBJ2-1
TGCAGCGCTGTGAGAGGGAATGGTTACAATGAGCAGTTCTTC,CSAVRGNGYNEQFF,-,TRBV29-1,-,TRBJ2-1
TGTGCCAGCAGCCCGGGACAGGGTAGCGGCTACACCTTC,CASSPGQGSGYTF,-,TRBV11-3,TRBD1,TRBJ1-2
TGCAGCGTTGAAGAATCAGGCGGGGGGGAGCTGTTTTTT,CSVEESGGGELFF,-,TRBV29-1,-,TRBJ2-2
TGTGCCAGCAGCGTCGGACAAGCCTCAGATACGCAGTATTTT,CASSVGQASDTQYF,-,TRBV7-3,-,TRBJ2-3
TGTGCCAGCAGCTACCGCCAGGAGGATGAGCAGTTCTTC,CASSYRQEDEQFF,-,TRBV11-3,-,TRBJ2-1
TGTGCCTGGAGTGGAACCGGGACTAGCGGGAGTGAGCAGTTCTTC,CAWSGTGTSGSEQFF,few,TRBV30,TRBD2,TRBJ2-1
TGTGCCAGCAGCCCGGGGACTAGCGGGTCCCTCTACGAGCAGTACTTC,CASSPGTSGSLYEQYF,-,TRBV9,TRBD2,TRBJ2-7
TGTGCCAGTAGGCCGTATGCGGGAGTATCCAATGAGCAGTTCTTC,CASRPYAGVSNEQFF,-,TRBV19,TRBD2,TRBJ2-1
TGCGCCAGCAGCCCGGGACAGAACACTGAAGCTTTCTTT,CASSPGQNTEAFF,-,TRBV5-1,-,TRBJ1-1
TGTGCCAGCAGGGCCCGGGACAGGGGCTTAGCTTTCTTT,CASRARDRGLAFF,-,TRBV6-5,TRBD1,TRBJ1-1
TGTGCCAGCAGTCGAGGGGGGAACACTGAAGCTTTCTTT,CASSRGGNTEAFF,-,TRBV28,-,TRBJ1-1
TGTGCCAGCAGTTCCACAGGGGGCGTGTATGAAAAACTGTTTTTT,CASSSTGGVYEKLFF,once,TRBV6-1,TRBD1,TRBJ1-4
TGTGCCAGCAGCTTAAGGATTAGCCCCACGAACACCGGGGAGCTGTTTTTT,CASSLRISPTNTGELFF,-,TRBV7-8,-,TRBJ2-2
TGTGCCAGCAGCTTGGGACAGGGGAACGAAAAACTGTTTTTT,CASSLGQGNEKLFF,-,TRBV5-6,TRBD1,TRBJ1-4
TGTGCCAGCGGGCCTAGCGGTATTCAGTACTTC,CASGPSGIQYF,-,TRBV27,TRBD2,TRBJ2-4
TGTGCCAGCAGCCCTCCCGGCGGCAACACCATATATTTT,CASSPPGGNTIYF,-,TRBV5-5,-,TRBJ1-3